The 18 T cell receptor beta chains below were found in one sample sequenced in a study of CXCR3-negative and CXCR3-positive naive CD8 T cells. UMI-labeled TRB cDNA libraries were prepared by 5' RACE. TCRdb re-called the 5' RACE reads and gives one entry per CDR3 protein, without DNA. Its listing shows more than 40,000 distinct CDR3 sequences. What was sequenced was naive CXCR3- CD8+ T cells from blood. As to subset: CD45RO-CCR7+CD27+CD95- naive CD8+ T cells lacking CXCR3 (TNR3-). These receptors all come from a human donor in good health. Some clones in this sample may be carry-over from other donors' samples.

The CDR3 loop reads CASSQDTAYGYTF. V gene TRBV4-3 combines with J gene TRBJ1-2. The CDR3 extends over 13 amino acids. Germline CDR1 is LGHNA and CDR2 is YSLEER.

This chain links TRBV4-3 with TRBJ2-1; no DNA is available, so the TRBD2 call from TCRdb remains unchecked. Germline V gives CDR1 LGHNA, CDR2 YSLEER. This CDR3 is 17 amino acids long. The CDR3 loop reads CASSQDFGSGAYNEQFF.

The chain joins TRBV5-1 to TRBJ2-2; TCRdb lists TRBD2, though no DNA is available to test this call. From germline, CDR1 is SGHRS and CDR2 YFSETQ. CDR3 size: 15 residues. CDR3 sequence reads: CASSELAGGTGELFF. The full variable domain, its missing parts supplied by reference TRBV5-1 and TRBJ2-2, is KAGVTQTPRYLIKTRGQQVTLSCSPISGHRSVSWYQQTPGQGLQFLFEYFSETQRNKGNFPGRFSGRQFSNSRSEMNVSTLELGDSALYLCASSELAGGTGELFFGEGSRLTVL.

The chain is built from TRBV19 and TRBJ2-5. CDR1 is LNHDA, CDR2 SQIVND, per germline (reference sequence). CDR3 length: 13 amino acids. Here the CDR3 reads CASTDVLQETQYF.

This chain uses TRBV19 with TRBJ2-7; TCRdb reports TRBD2, a call that lacks DNA to check it against. CDR1 is LNHDA, CDR2 SQIVND, per germline (reference sequence). The CDR3 contains 14 residues. CDR3 residues: CASSIRPVGGEQYF.

The V call is TRBV3-1, the J call TRBJ2-2; absent DNA, TCRdb's TRBD1 call cannot be checked. The CDR3 length is 15 residues. Germline V gene data show CDR1 as LGHDT and CDR2 as YNNKEL (reference sequence). CDR3 amino acids: CASSQGTVLTGELFF.

The genes are TRBV7-8 and TRBJ2-1; TCRdb's D gene call, TRBD2, goes unchecked for lack of DNA. The germline gives CDR1 SGHVS, CDR2 FQNEAQ. CDR3 length: 17 residues. CDR3 amino acids: CASTPYDAGVSYNEQFF.

V gene TRBV7-3 combines with J gene TRBJ2-1. The CDR3 extends over 14 amino acids. The V gene's germline CDR1 is SGHTA and CDR2 FQGTGA. The chain's CDR3 is CASSHGGSYNEQFF.

The CDR3 here is CASSEARVDTGELFF. The chain carries TRBV27 and TRBJ2-2; TCRdb gives TRBD2 as the D gene, but with no DNA this cannot be confirmed. From germline, CDR1 is MNHEY and CDR2 SMNVEV (reference sequence). The CDR3 is made up of 15 amino acids.

The chain recombines TRBV6-2 or TRBV6-3 with TRBJ2-7; TCRdb's D call of TRBD1 is untestable without DNA. Germline V gene sequence: CDR1 MNHEY, CDR2 SVGEGT. The CDR3 extends over 11 amino acids. CDR3 sequence: CASTGSDEQYF.

J is TRBJ2-2 and V is TRBV29-1; there is no DNA to check the TCRdb D call of TRBD1. Looked up from germline, CDR1 is SQVTM and CDR2 is ANQGSEA. The CDR3 runs 14 residues. The CDR3 sequence is CSVDAGANTGELFF.

The chain employs TRBV6-1 and TRBJ1-5; there is no DNA to check the TCRdb D call of TRBD1. Germline V lookup: CDR1 MNHNS, CDR2 SASEGT. The CDR3 has 14 residues. CDR3 in amino acids: CASSDGAGTQPQHF.

This chain uses TRBV9 with TRBJ2-1. The CDR3 length is 14 residues. Germline CDR1 reads SGDLS; CDR2 reads YYNGEE. The CDR3 loop reads CASSVSYGYNEQFF.

The V gene is TRBV29-1, the J gene TRBJ2-1; with no DNA, the TCRdb D assignment of TRBD1 cannot be verified. Germline CDR1 is SQVTM and CDR2 is ANQGSEA. CDR3 size: 11 residues. This CDR3 is CSALTVNEQFF.

The chain links TRBV29-1 to TRBJ1-1; TCRdb lists TRBD1, though no DNA is available to test this call. The CDR3 is 12 residues long. Germline values: CDR1 SQVTM, CDR2 ANQGSEA. The CDR3 region is CSVDLGVTEAFF.

V gene TRBV11-3 combines with J gene TRBJ2-1; TCRdb's D call of TRBD1 is untestable without DNA. The germline CDR1 and CDR2 sequences are SGHNT and YENEEA. The CDR3 length is 15 residues. The CDR3 sequence: CASSSTGTPFNEQFF.

The chain couples TRBV4-3 to TRBJ2-2; no DNA is available, so the TRBD2 call from TCRdb remains unchecked. The CDR3 contains 16 residues. The germline CDR1 and CDR2 sequences are LGHNA and YSLEER. The CDR3 here is CASSQDQGLYGGELFF.

The chain recombines TRBV29-1 with TRBJ2-3; TCRdb calls TRBD1, which cannot be checked without DNA. CDR1 SQVTM and CDR2 ANQGSEA come from the germline V gene. There are 12 residues in the CDR3. The CDR3 region is CSAPRGTDTQYF.